The clone carrying this TCR beta chain was seen a handful of times. Antigen specificity is unknown. Trimming took 4 bases from V and 2 from J, leaving 6 bases between them. In germline, CDR1 is MGHRA, CDR2 YSYEKL. The CDR3 runs to 13 residues. 13 Jbeta primers and 60 Vbeta primers were used for the PCR. TCRdb keeps only in-frame clones here, not all; method: immunoSEQ multiplex PCR. Of roughly 150,000 clones in the sample, 65% to 85% were seen once. This entry comes from a study of cytomegalovirus exposure and HLA in healthy donors. For the study at large: Caucasian-associated ancestry cluster membership applied to over 80% of around 400 genotyped donors.

General study results and limits: In vitro experiments confirmed that a few CMV-associated chains were specific for CMV antigens. Some V segments could not be told apart, so they were left out, TRBV6-2 and TRBV6-3 among them. The study flagged about 150 TCR beta chains as cytomegalovirus-associated.

This TCR was sampled from a male donor in good health and CMV-seronegative. This chain connects TRBV4-1 to TRBJ1-5; no clear D. Source material: PBMCs. The CDR3 coding sequence is TGCGCCAGCAGCCCAGGTCGCAATCAGCCCCAGCATTTT. Translated, it gives CASSPGRNQPQHF.